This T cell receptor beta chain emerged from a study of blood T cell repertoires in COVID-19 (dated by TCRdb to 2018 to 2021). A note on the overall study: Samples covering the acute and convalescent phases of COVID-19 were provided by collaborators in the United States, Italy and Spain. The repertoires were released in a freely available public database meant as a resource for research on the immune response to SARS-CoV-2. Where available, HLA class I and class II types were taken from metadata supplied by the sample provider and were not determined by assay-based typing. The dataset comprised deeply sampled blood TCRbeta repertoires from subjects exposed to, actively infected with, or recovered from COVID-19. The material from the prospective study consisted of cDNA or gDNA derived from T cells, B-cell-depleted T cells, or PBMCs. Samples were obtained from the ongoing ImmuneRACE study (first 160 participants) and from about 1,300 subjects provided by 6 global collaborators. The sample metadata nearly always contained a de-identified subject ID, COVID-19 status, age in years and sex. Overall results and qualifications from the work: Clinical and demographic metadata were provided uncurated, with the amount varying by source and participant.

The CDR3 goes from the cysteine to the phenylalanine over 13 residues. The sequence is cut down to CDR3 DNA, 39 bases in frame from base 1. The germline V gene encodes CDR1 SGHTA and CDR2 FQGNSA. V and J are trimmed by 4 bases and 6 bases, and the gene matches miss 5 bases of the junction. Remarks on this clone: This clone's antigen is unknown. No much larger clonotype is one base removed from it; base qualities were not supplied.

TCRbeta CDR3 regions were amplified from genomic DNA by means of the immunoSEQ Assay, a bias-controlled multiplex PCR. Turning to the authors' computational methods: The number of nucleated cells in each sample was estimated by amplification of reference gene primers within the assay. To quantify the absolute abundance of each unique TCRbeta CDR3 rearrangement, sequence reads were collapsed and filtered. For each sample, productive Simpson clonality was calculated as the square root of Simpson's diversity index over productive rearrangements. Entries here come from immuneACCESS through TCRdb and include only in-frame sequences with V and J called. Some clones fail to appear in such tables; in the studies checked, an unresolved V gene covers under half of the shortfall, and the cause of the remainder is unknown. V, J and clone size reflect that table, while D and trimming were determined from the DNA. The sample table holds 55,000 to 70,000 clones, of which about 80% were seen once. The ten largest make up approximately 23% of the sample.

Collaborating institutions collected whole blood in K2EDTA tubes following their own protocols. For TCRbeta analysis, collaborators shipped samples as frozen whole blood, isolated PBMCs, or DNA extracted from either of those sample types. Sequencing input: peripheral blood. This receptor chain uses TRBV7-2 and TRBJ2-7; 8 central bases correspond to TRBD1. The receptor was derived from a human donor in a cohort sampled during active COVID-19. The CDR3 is CASSSDRAGEQYF. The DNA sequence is TGTGCCAGCAGCTCGGACAGGGCAGGCGAGCAGTACTTC.